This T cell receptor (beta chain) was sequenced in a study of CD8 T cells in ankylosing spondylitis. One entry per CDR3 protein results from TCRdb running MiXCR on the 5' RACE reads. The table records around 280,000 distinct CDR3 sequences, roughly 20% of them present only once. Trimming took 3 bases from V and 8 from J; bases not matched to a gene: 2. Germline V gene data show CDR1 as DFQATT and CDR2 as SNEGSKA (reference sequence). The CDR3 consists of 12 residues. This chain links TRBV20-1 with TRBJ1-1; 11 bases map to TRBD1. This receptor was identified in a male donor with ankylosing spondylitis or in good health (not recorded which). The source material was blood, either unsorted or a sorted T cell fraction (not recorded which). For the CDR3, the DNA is TGCAGTGCTAGGGGGACAGGGGGGGAAGCTTTCTTT. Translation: CSARGTGGEAFF.